The 23 T cell receptor beta chains given below trace back to one sample, sequenced in a study of T cells in Graves' hyperthyroidism and ophthalmopathy. RNA transcripts provided the source from which TCR beta CDR3 regions were amplified. First-round RT-PCR targeting the TCR CDR3 was performed with the HTBI primer set. Using its own MiXCR run on the multiplex PCR reads, TCRdb lists one record per CDR3 protein. The sample contains 750,000 to 950,000 distinct CDR3 sequences, 38% of which appear only once. Sample: blood. All receptors derive from a man between 18 and 29 years old with Graves' hyperthyroidism.

The J gene is TRBJ1-5, the V gene TRBV20-1, with a possible D match to TRBD1 (5 bases). V was shortened by 5 bases and J by 5 bases, with 22 bases between the two germline ends. The CDR3 sequence is 16 residues long. Germline V gene lookup returns CDR1 DFQATT and CDR2 SNEGSKA (reference sequence). The DNA of the CDR3 is TGCAGTGCTGCCACACAGGAACCTATCCTGTATCAGCCCCAGCATTTT. Protein sequence: CSAATQEPILYQPQHF.

This chain connects TRBV2 to TRBJ1-5; a weak D match, TRBD1 (5 bases). CDR1 is SNHLY, CDR2 FYNNEI, per germline. The V end lost 5 bases, the J end lost 7 bases, and 18 bases lay between the germline ends. This CDR3 is 15 amino acids long. The CDR3 region is CASSPPGGSGQPQHF. CDR3 bases: TGTGCCAGCAGTCCCCCGGGGGGTTCAGGACAGCCCCAGCATTTT. The full variable domain, completed using reference TRBV2 and TRBJ1-5, is EPEVTQTPSHQVTQMGQEVILRCVPISNHLYFYWYRQILGQKVEFLVSFYNNEISEKSEIFDDQFSVERPDGSNFTLKIRSTKLEDSAMYFCASSPPGGSGQPQHFGDGTRLSIL.

The chain recombines TRBV10-3 with TRBJ2-5; D unclear. This CDR3 has 19 amino acids. V was clipped by 0 bases and J by 0 bases, with 20 bases between them. The germline gives CDR1 ENHRY, CDR2 SYGVKD. The CDR3 bases are TGTGCCATCAGTGAGTCGATGGCGGTTCGTTACCAGAACCAAGAGACCCAGTACTTC. Translated: CAISESMAVRYQNQETQYF.

The rearrangement uses TRBV11-1 and TRBJ2-5; 8 bases map to TRBD1. Germline lookup yields CDR1 SGHAT and CDR2 FQDESV (reference sequence). CDR3 length equals 18 residues. V was pared by 6 bases and J by 2 bases, with 17 bases of the junction left unmatched. CDR3 in amino acids: CASSWRGQGGIAQETQYF. CDR3 nucleotide sequence: TGTGCCAGCAGTTGGCGAGGACAGGGAGGAATAGCTCAAGAGACCCAGTACTTC.

The chain combines TRBV6-1 with TRBJ2-7; the D gene is possibly TRBD2 (5 bases). The CDR3 loop spans 15 amino acids. From germline, CDR1 is MNHNS and CDR2 SASEGT. Trimming stripped 6 bases from V and 0 bases from J, with 15 bases between. CDR3 DNA: TGTGCCAGCAGCTTCGGGATTGGAACCTCCTACGAGCAGTACTTC. Translated, it gives CASSFGIGTSYEQYF.

This chain connects TRBV5-4 to TRBJ2-7; perhaps TRBD1 as D (7 bases). This CDR3 comprises 15 residues. Trimming took off 4 bases at V and 4 bases at J, with 18 bases between the two ends. Germline lookup yields CDR1 SGHNT and CDR2 YYREEE (reference sequence). CDR3 bases: TGTGCCAGCAGCCCAGGGGGGACAGAGCTTTACGAGCAGTACTTC. Protein sequence: CASSPGGTELYEQYF. Looking up the rest from reference TRBV5-4 and TRBJ2-7 gives the full variable domain: ETGVTQSPTHLIKTRGQQVTLRCSSQSGHNTVSWYQQALGQGPQFIFQYYREEENGRGNFPPRFSGLQFPNYSSELNVNALELDDSALYLCASSPGGTELYEQYFGPGTRLTVT.

There are a few counts of this clonotype. The J gene is TRBJ1-1, the V gene TRBV4-1; D is ambiguous. This CDR3 spans 14 amino acids. V lost 4 bases to trimming and J lost 3 bases, with 12 bases between them. Germline V lookup: CDR1 MGHRA, CDR2 YSYEKL. CDR3 protein: CASSPRLRDTEAFF. In DNA form, the CDR3 reads TGCGCCAGCAGCCCCAGACTGCGCGACACTGAAGCTTTCTTT.

V usage is TRBV29-1 and J usage is TRBJ2-5, with TRBD2 matching 8 bases. CDR1 is SQVTM and CDR2 is ANQGSEA in the germline V gene. There are 14 residues in the CDR3. Trimming took 8 bases from V and 2 from J; bases not matched to a gene: 10. Written as DNA, the CDR3 is TGCAGCTTCCGACCGACTAGCGCGCAAGAGACCCAGTACTTC. It translates to CSFRPTSAQETQYF.

This clonotype turned up a few times. J is TRBJ2-5 and V is TRBV7-3; D is perhaps TRBD1 or TRBD2 (5 bases each). CDR3 size: 15 residues. The V gene lost 6 bases and the J gene lost 9 bases, with 23 bases spanning the gap. Germline V gene sequence: CDR1 SGHTA, CDR2 FQGTGA. CDR3 protein: CASSYEGSGQWAQYF. The CDR3 DNA sequence: TGTGCCAGCAGTTACGAGGGGTCAGGGCAATGGGCCCAGTACTTC.

V is TRBV7-2 and J is TRBJ1-3, with unresolved D. Germline V CDR1 and CDR2: SGHTA, FQGNSA. V was shortened by 5 bases and J by 0 bases, with 11 bases between the two germline ends. The CDR3 runs 15 residues. The CDR3 DNA reads TGTGCCAGCAGCCAAGTCCATCTCTCTGGAAACACCATATATTTT. Its translation is CASSQVHLSGNTIYF.

This clonotype was observed a single time. Because it lacks the conserved phenylalanine or tryptophan at the end, this CDR3 is likely a read error. Because the CDR3's place on the DNA is in doubt, the DNA is left out and the CDR3 is given as listed by TCRdb. This sequence joins TRBV9 and TRBJ2-5. CDR1 SGDLS and CDR2 YYNGEE come from the germline V gene. The CDR3 totals 16 residues, both ends included. This CDR3 is CASSEHDSNYGYTFGS.

The chain links TRBV10-3 to TRBJ1-2, with 11 bases fitting TRBD1. The V segment lost 7 bases and the J segment 8 bases; nucleotides outside the gene matches: 15. CDR1 and CDR2 (germline): ENHRY, SYGVKD. The CDR3 sequence is 16 residues long. Written as DNA, the CDR3 is TGTGCCATCACTACGGACAGGGGGCGCGTTTTACACGGCTACACCTTC. Protein: CAITTDRGRVLHGYTF.

This clonotype was counted between two and nine times. As DNA, the CDR3 is TGTGCCAGCAGTCCTCCGGGACGTCCGAAGAGGGAAGCTTTCTTT. Encoded protein: CASSPPGRPKREAFF. The gene calls are TRBV6-6 and TRBJ1-1; D is possibly TRBD1 (5 bases). The CDR3 loop spans 15 amino acids. The V end lost 5 bases, the J end lost 8 bases, and 21 bases lay between the germline ends. Germline-derived CDR1 and CDR2 are MNHNY and SVGAGI (reference sequence).

This clonotype has at least ten counts. This sequence joins TRBV24-1 and TRBJ1-2; no clear D. The germline CDR1 and CDR2 sequences are KGHDR and SFDVKD. The CDR3 is 12 amino acids. Between the trimmed V and J ends, which lost 4 bases and 8 bases, there was a span of 10 bases. The CDR3 coding sequence is TGTGCCACCAGTGACAGCGGAGAAGGCTACACCTTC. Its translation: CATSDSGEGYTF.

The rearrangement uses TRBV19 and TRBJ2-5; D call uncertain. The CDR3 spans 14 residues. Germline V gives CDR1 LNHDA, CDR2 SQIVND (reference sequence). V shed 3 bases and J shed 2 bases, with 10 bases lying between them. CDR3 protein: CASSIAVRQETQYF. In DNA form, the CDR3 reads TGTGCCAGTAGTATTGCGGTCAGGCAAGAGACCCAGTACTTC.

The chain has TRBV28 and TRBJ2-2; D is uncertain. V was cut by 3 bases and J by 7 bases, with 9 bases left in between. This CDR3 has 13 residues. CDR1 MDHEN and CDR2 SYDVKM come from the germline V gene. CDR3 sequence: CASSFRVGGELFF. For the CDR3, the DNA is TGTGCCAGCAGTTTCCGGGTCGGCGGGGAGCTGTTTTTT.

The rearrangement joins TRBV12-3 or TRBV12-4 to TRBJ2-7; TRBD2 matches at 12 bases. This CDR3 spans 19 amino acids. Trimming cost V 6 bases and J 5 bases; bases outside gene matches: 20. The CDR3 spells CASSPRLAGEGIDVDEQYF. CDR3 DNA sequence: TGTGCCAGCAGCCCCAGACTAGCGGGAGAAGGAATAGATGTGGACGAGCAGTACTTC.

V is TRBV7-9 and J is TRBJ1-4, with a possible D match to TRBD1 (6 bases). Germline V CDR1 and CDR2: SEHNR, FQNEAQ (reference sequence). This CDR3 is 19 amino acids long. Trimming stripped 2 bases from V and 2 bases from J, with 21 bases between. CDR3 residues: CASSLLRGTNKRTNEKLFF. In DNA, the CDR3 is TGTGCCAGCAGCTTATTGAGGGGGACGAACAAAAGGACTAATGAAAAACTGTTTTTT.

Ten or more counts support this clonotype. The rearrangement joins TRBV9 to TRBJ1-1; tentatively, D is TRBD1 (5 bases). Germline lookup yields CDR1 SGDLS and CDR2 YYNGEE. V was clipped by 3 bases and J by 1 base, with 10 bases between them. The CDR3 totals 14 residues. CDR3 DNA sequence: TGTGCCAGCAGCGAGCAGGGAGAGAACACTGAAGCTTTCTTT. Encoded protein: CASSEQGENTEAFF.

The rearrangement joins TRBV29-1 to TRBJ2-5, with TRBD1 matching over 9 bases. The CDR3 spans 12 residues. Germline lookup yields CDR1 SQVTM and CDR2 ANQGSEA. V shed 6 bases and J 5 bases; nucleotides not matched to a gene: 4. CDR3 in DNA: TGCAGCGTACTTGGACAGGGGGAGACCCAGTACTTC. It yields the protein CSVLGQGETQYF.

This clonotype was counted many times. This chain's CDR3 is CSVEGGGGSNYGYTF. The CDR3 region has the DNA TGCAGCGTTGAAGGTGGAGGGGGCTCGAACTATGGCTACACCTTC. V usage is TRBV29-1 and J usage is TRBJ1-2; 7 positions match TRBD1. CDR3 length equals 15 residues. CDR1 and CDR2 (germline): SQVTM, ANQGSEA. V lost 1 base and J lost 2; bases outside the gene matches: 7.

The chain has TRBV5-4 and TRBJ2-5; 8 bases are a match to TRBD2. The V segment lost 0 bases and the J segment 1 base; nucleotides outside the gene matches: 5. From germline, CDR1 is SGHNT and CDR2 YYREEE (reference sequence). CDR3 length: 16 amino acids. CDR3: CASSLGGTSFQETQYF. The CDR3 DNA reads TGTGCCAGCAGCTTGGGGGGGACTAGTTTCCAAGAGACCCAGTACTTC.

The chain joins TRBV29-1 to TRBJ1-2, with a possible D match to TRBD1 (6 bases). V lost 7 bases to trimming and J lost 6 bases, with 15 bases between them. The germline V gene has CDR1 SQVTM and CDR2 ANQGSEA. The CDR3 contains 12 residues. This CDR3 reads CSAWAGANGYTF. Here the CDR3 DNA reads TGCAGCGCTTGGGCAGGGGCCAATGGCTACACCTTC. Looking up the rest from reference TRBV29-1 and TRBJ1-2 gives the full variable domain: SAVISQKPSRDICQRGTSLTIQCQVDSQVTMMFWYRQQPGQSLTLIATANQGSEATYESGFVIDKFPISRPNLTFSTLTVSNMSPEDSSIYLCSAWAGANGYTFGSGTRLTVV.